The 13 T cell receptor beta chains below were found in one sample sequenced in a study of CD8 T cells in Susac syndrome. Random hexamers were used to reverse transcribe the RNA input (roughly 0.5 to 1 ug). TCRdb called the immunoSEQ multiplex PCR reads again in MiXCR, with one record for every CDR3 protein. Seen here are some 150,000 distinct CDR3 sequences, around 94% observed once, and the top ten hold around 0.08%. Sequencing used CD4+ T cells from PBMCs. These receptors were collected from a human donor in good health.

V usage is TRBV12-3 or TRBV12-4 and J usage is TRBJ1-1, with 7 bases fitting TRBD1. With V trimmed by 6 bases and J by 4 bases, 5 bases remained unmatched. The CDR3 has 13 amino acids. The CDR3 loop reads CASSQTGFTEAFF. The CDR3 DNA reads as TGTGCCAGCAGCCAGACAGGGTTCACTGAAGCTTTCTTT.

The rearrangement joins TRBV20-1 to TRBJ2-2; 10 nucleotides align to TRBD2. With V trimmed by 6 bases and J by 6 bases, 4 bases remained unmatched. This CDR3 has 13 amino acids. Germline assignment: CDR1 DFQATT and CDR2 SNEGSKA (reference sequence). CDR3 coding DNA: TGCAGTGCCAGGACTAGCGGTCCCGGGGAGCTGTTTTTT. Translating gives CSARTSGPGELFF.

The J gene is TRBJ2-7, the V gene TRBV7-2; maybe TRBD2 (6 bases). This CDR3 is 15 amino acids long. Trimming removed 1 base from V and 4 bases from J, with 14 bases in between. CDR1 SGHTA and CDR2 FQGNSA come from the germline V gene. The CDR3 DNA sequence: TGTGCCAGCAGCTTAGGTCCGGGAGTTAGTTACGAGCAGTACTTC. As protein: CASSLGPGVSYEQYF.

The chain has TRBV7-8 and TRBJ2-2, with 14 positions matching TRBD2. Germline trimming cut 8 bases from V and 6 bases from J; bases unmatched to any gene: 17. The CDR3 has 19 amino acids. Germline CDR1 SGHVS, CDR2 FQNEAQ. Here the CDR3 DNA reads TGTGCCAGCCTCCAGCCGCCTGGACTAGCGGGAGGCATGGCCGGGGAGCTGTTTTTT. It encodes CASLQPPGLAGGMAGELFF.

This sequence joins TRBV30 and TRBJ2-1; D is tentatively TRBD1 or TRBD2 (7 bases each). Trimming removed 1 base from V and 5 bases from J, with 15 bases in between. This CDR3 has 15 amino acids. Germline-derived CDR1 and CDR2 are GTSNPN and SVGIG (reference sequence). CDR3 in DNA: TGTGCCTGGAGTGAAGGGTCAGGGGGGGACAATGAGCAGTTCTTC. Protein: CAWSEGSGGDNEQFF.

The chain is built from TRBV7-9 and TRBJ1-2; 9 nucleotides agree with TRBD1. V shed 1 base, J shed 8 bases, and the junction held 11 bases outside the gene matches. The germline gives CDR1 SEHNR, CDR2 FQNEAQ (reference sequence). The CDR3 has 16 residues. CDR3 residues: CASSLGQGVQLGGYTF. The DNA of the CDR3 is TGTGCCAGCAGCTTAGGACAGGGGGTGCAGCTGGGAGGCTACACCTTC.

V gene TRBV28 combines with J gene TRBJ2-7, with 7 bases lining up with TRBD1. This CDR3 is built from 14 residues. Germline assignment: CDR1 MDHEN and CDR2 SYDVKM. V trimming: 5 bases; J trimming: 1 base; junction bases outside the gene matches: 5. CDR3 bases: TGTGCCAGCAGTAACCACAGGGGTTCCTACGAGCAGTACTTC. Its translation is CASSNHRGSYEQYF.

This clonotype appeared a single time. The chain recombines TRBV5-4 with TRBJ2-1; 14 nucleotides align to TRBD2. This CDR3 has 17 amino acids. Trimming at V came to 4 bases and at J to 6 bases, leaving 9 bases not matched to a gene. Germline loops: CDR1 SGHNT, CDR2 YYREEE (reference sequence). CDR3 coding DNA: TGTGCCAGCAGCAAAGACTTCGGGACTAGCGGGGGCAATGAGCAGTTCTTC. Protein sequence: CASSKDFGTSGGNEQFF.

V usage is TRBV20-1 and J usage is TRBJ2-2; 8 bases align to TRBD2. Germline loops: CDR1 DFQATT, CDR2 SNEGSKA (reference sequence). The CDR3 is made up of 16 amino acids. V was clipped by 0 bases and J by 2 bases; unmatched bases: 5. The CDR3, as DNA: TGCAGTGCTAGAGATCATACTAGCGGAAACACCGGGGAGCTGTTTTTT. Its translation: CSARDHTSGNTGELFF.

This clonotype was observed once. This chain joins TRBV29-1 and TRBJ2-1, with 10 bases fitting TRBD2. Germline V CDR1 and CDR2: SQVTM, ANQGSEA. Germline trimming cut 4 bases from V and 4 bases from J; bases unmatched to any gene: 10. The CDR3 sequence is 16 residues long. The CDR3 loop reads CSVVSGRERIYNEQFF. In nucleotides, the CDR3 is TGCAGCGTTGTGAGCGGGAGGGAACGAATTTACAATGAGCAGTTCTTC.

This chain joins TRBV5-1 and TRBJ2-1, with TRBD2 matching 8 bases. This CDR3 comprises 16 residues. Germline CDR1 reads SGHRS; CDR2 reads YFSETQ. J gave up 1 base and V 4 bases, and 7 bases lay outside the gene matches. DNA of the CDR3: TGCGCCAGCAGCCCCCGACTAGCGAGATCCTACAATGAGCAGTTCTTC. Residues: CASSPRLARSYNEQFF.

This clonotype was observed a handful of times. The chain links TRBV29-1 to TRBJ1-1; D is undetermined. Germline-derived CDR1 and CDR2 are SQVTM and ANQGSEA. The CDR3 extends over 12 amino acids. Trimming cost V 3 bases and J 1 base, with 6 bases left between them. The CDR3 DNA sequence: TGCAGCGTTGAGGGAGCGAACACTGAAGCTTTCTTT. Its protein product is CSVEGANTEAFF. Combining the CDR3 with reference TRBV29-1 and TRBJ1-1 gives the whole variable domain SAVISQKPSRDICQRGTSLTIQCQVDSQVTMMFWYRQQPGQSLTLIATANQGSEATYESGFVIDKFPISRPNLTFSTLTVSNMSPEDSSIYLCSVEGANTEAFFGQGTRLTVV.

The rearrangement links TRBV10-3 to TRBJ2-3; D is ambiguous. This CDR3 has 11 residues. Trimming took off 4 bases at V and 7 bases at J, with 6 bases between the two ends. The V gene's germline CDR1 is ENHRY and CDR2 SYGVKD. The CDR3 bases are TGTGCCATCAGTGGTCTAAATACGCAGTATTTT. Protein: CAISGLNTQYF.